One and the same sample provided the 21 T cell receptor beta chains below, sequenced in a study of metastatic and nonmetastatic thyroid tumors. No patient had received any treatment before thyroid surgery. TCRdb re-called the PCR reads with MiXCR. The profile covers about 13,000 clones, with 28% appearing a single time and over 9% taken by the ten largest. Sequenced input: tumor tissue. These receptors were collected from a female donor with papillary thyroid cancer or a benign thyroid nodule (not recorded which). Some clones in this sample may be carry-over from other donors' samples.

In its sample, this clone is medium-sized. The rearrangement uses TRBV6-2 or TRBV6-3 and TRBJ1-2; D remains unclear. The CDR3 has 14 residues. V dropped 6 bases and J dropped 0 bases, with 11 bases sitting between them. CDR1 MNHEY and CDR2 SVGEGT come from the germline V gene. This CDR3 reads CASSPGSANYGYTF. CDR3 sequence (DNA): TGTGCCAGCAGCCCCGGGTCAGCTAACTATGGCTACACCTTC.

There are many counts of this clone. This chain connects TRBV9 to TRBJ2-5; the D call may be TRBD1 or TRBD2 (5 bases each). V lost 2 bases and J lost 2, with 13 bases in between. The germline V gene has CDR1 SGDLS and CDR2 YYNGEE. The CDR3 loop spans 15 amino acids. The CDR3 protein is CASSVGTTNQETQYF. Written as DNA, the CDR3 is TGTGCCAGCAGCGTCGGGACGACAAATCAAGAGACCCAGTACTTC.

This clone was seen many times. The rearrangement joins TRBV4-2 to TRBJ2-5; D is perhaps TRBD2 (5 bases). The CDR3 is 16 amino acids. CDR1 and CDR2 from the germline V gene are LGHNA and YNFKEQ. Trimming shortened V by 0 bases and J by 9 bases, and 20 bases separated the two germline ends. The CDR3: CASSQDLVLAQAAQYF. The CDR3 DNA reads TGTGCCAGCAGCCAAGATCTTGTGCTAGCTCAGGCGGCCCAGTACTTC.

This clone is medium-sized in the sample. The CDR3 here is CATSEYRGAGYTF. For the CDR3, the DNA is TGTGCCACCAGTGAATACAGGGGTGCGGGCTACACCTTC. The chain has TRBV24-1 and TRBJ1-2; 7 bases agree with TRBD1. This CDR3 comprises 13 residues. V lost 4 bases and J lost 8; bases outside the gene matches: 6. Germline V gene data show CDR1 as KGHDR and CDR2 as SFDVKD.

Points on this clone: This may arise from a read error, as a much more abundant clone is one base away. Additional DNA sequences in this sample encode the identical CDR3. The rearrangement uses TRBV5-6 and TRBJ2-2; D is unresolved. The germline V gene encodes CDR1 SGHDT and CDR2 YYEEEE. This CDR3 has 15 amino acids. V lost 0 bases and J lost 1, with 7 bases in between. CDR3 residues: CASSLGARNTGELFF. The CDR3 region has the DNA TGTGCCAGCAGCTTGGGGGCTAGGAACACCGGGGAGCTGTTTTTT.

This clone was seen repeatedly, ten times or more. The chain joins TRBV29-1 to TRBJ1-1; D gene ambiguous. In germline, CDR1 is SQVTM, CDR2 ANQGSEA. V lost 4 bases to trimming and J lost 1 base, with 10 bases between them. This CDR3 is built from 13 residues. In nucleotides, the CDR3 is TGCAGCGTTGTGGTTGACGCGAACACTGAAGCTTTCTTT. As protein: CSVVVDANTEAFF.

This clone was counted ten times or more. The chain has TRBV27 and TRBJ2-4; the D gene could be TRBD1 or TRBD2 (5 bases each). V lost 5 bases, J lost 8 bases, and 13 bases lay in between. Germline values: CDR1 MNHEY, CDR2 SMNVEV (reference sequence). The CDR3 loop spans 13 amino acids. CDR3: CASSPRMGDIQYF. In nucleotides, the CDR3 is TGTGCCAGCAGTCCGCGGATGGGGGACATTCAGTACTTC.

This chain links TRBV6-4 with TRBJ2-7; D may be TRBD2 (5 bases). Germline lookup yields CDR1 MRHNA and CDR2 SNTAGT. V lost 3 bases and J lost 7, with 13 bases in between. CDR3 size: 13 residues. The CDR3 loop reads CASSEEVVSEQYF. The CDR3 nucleotides read TGTGCCAGCAGTGAGGAGGTGGTGTCTGAGCAGTACTTC.

The chain combines TRBV28 with TRBJ1-1; weak D call: TRBD1 (5 bases). Trimming removed 7 bases from V and 7 bases from J, with 25 bases in between. CDR3 length: 16 residues. The germline V gene encodes CDR1 MDHEN and CDR2 SYDVKM. The CDR3 here is CASTETPGLPFIEAFF. CDR3 DNA: TGTGCCAGCACCGAGACGCCGGGACTACCTTTTATTGAAGCTTTCTTT.

This clone was counted many times. The rearrangement links TRBV12-3 or TRBV12-4 to TRBJ2-2; D tentatively reads TRBD1 or TRBD2 (6 bases each). This CDR3 is 16 amino acids long. V was clipped by 4 bases and J by 7 bases, with 19 bases between them. The CDR3 bases are TGTGCCAGCAGTTCCTACAATCCCGGGGGCCACGGGGAGCTGTTTTTT. As protein: CASSSYNPGGHGELFF.

This clone was detected many times. This same CDR3 is encoded by further DNA sequences in the sample. The chain joins TRBV4-1 to TRBJ2-4; 7 nucleotides align to TRBD2. V shed 0 bases and J 8 bases; nucleotides not matched to a gene: 7. Per the germline V gene, CDR1 is MGHRA and CDR2 is YSYEKL. This CDR3 contains 15 residues. CDR3 sequence: CASSQDAGVRDIQYF. CDR3 nucleotide sequence: TGCGCCAGCAGCCAAGATGCGGGGGTCAGGGACATTCAGTACTTC.

By sample fraction, this clone is medium-sized. The V and J genes are TRBV6-1 and TRBJ2-3; unclear D gene. The CDR3 spans 14 residues. Trimming took 0 bases from V and 1 from J, leaving 5 bases between them. In germline, CDR1 is MNHNS, CDR2 SASEGT. For the CDR3, the DNA is TGTGCCAGCAGTGAAGCGGGCCGCACAGATACGCAGTATTTT. Translation: CASSEAGRTDTQYF.

As to this clone: Given a much more abundant clone one base away, this may be a read error. Within the sample, other DNA sequences also encode this same CDR3. V is TRBV29-1 and J is TRBJ2-1; D is perhaps TRBD2 (5 bases). Germline values: CDR1 SQVTM, CDR2 ANQGSEA. CDR3 size: 10 residues. CDR3 loop: CSASDYEQFF. Here the CDR3 DNA reads TGCAGCGCCTCAGACTATGAGCAGTTCTTT.

The chain is built from TRBV4-1 and TRBJ1-4, with unresolved D. The germline CDR1 and CDR2 sequences are MGHRA and YSYEKL. The CDR3 loop spans 12 amino acids. The V and J ends lost 0 bases and 6 bases respectively, with 2 bases between them. In DNA, the CDR3 is TGCGCCAGCAGCCAAGAGTATGAAAAACTGTTTTTT. This gives the protein CASSQEYEKLFF.

This clone is classed as medium-sized. This chain's CDR3 is CASRPSGGSYEQYF. DNA of the CDR3: TGTGCCAGCAGGCCTAGCGGGGGCTCCTACGAGCAGTACTTC. J is TRBJ2-7 and V is TRBV7-2; 10 nucleotides match TRBD2. This CDR3 has 14 residues. The germline V gene has CDR1 SGHTA and CDR2 FQGNSA. The V segment lost 6 bases and the J segment 0 bases; nucleotides outside the gene matches: 2.

Sample share makes this clone medium-sized (0.01 to 0.1%). The chain employs TRBV6-1 and TRBJ2-7; 9 nucleotides agree with TRBD1. The germline CDR1 and CDR2 sequences are MNHNS and SASEGT. The CDR3 loop spans 15 amino acids. Trimming cost V 6 bases and J 3 bases; bases outside gene matches: 9. The CDR3: CASRLLTGGGYEQYF. The DNA of the CDR3 is TGTGCCAGCAGACTACTGACAGGGGGGGGCTACGAGCAGTACTTC.

This clone qualifies as medium-sized. DNA for the CDR3: TGTGCCACCAGCAGAGAAGGGGGCGGAAGCACAGATACGCAGTATTTT. Translating it yields CATSREGGGSTDTQYF. The chain is built from TRBV15 and TRBJ2-3, with 7 positions matching TRBD1. The trim removed 0 bases at V and 0 bases at J, leaving 3 bases unmatched. The CDR3 has 16 residues. CDR1 LNHNV and CDR2 YYDKDF come from the germline V gene (reference sequence).

This clone came up many times. The chain combines TRBV19 with TRBJ2-3; D is unclear. Germline CDR1 reads LNHDA; CDR2 reads SQIVND (reference sequence). Trimming pared 7 bases from V and 0 bases from J, leaving 5 bases between. The CDR3 sequence is 12 residues long. CDR3 in amino acids: CASMGSTDTQYF. The CDR3, as DNA: TGTGCCAGTATGGGCAGCACAGATACGCAGTATTTT.

This clone was found many times. Just one base apart from a much larger clone, this may be a read error. This chain joins TRBV28 and TRBJ1-6, with D perhaps TRBD1 (5 bases). CDR3 length equals 17 residues. CDR1 is MDHEN and CDR2 is SYDVKM in the germline V gene. The CDR3 DNA is TGTGCCTGCAGTTTACCAACAGATCGGACATATAATTCACCCCTCCACTTT. It encodes CACSLPTDRTYNSPLHF. The whole variable domain, filled in from reference TRBV28 and TRBJ1-6, reads DVKVTQSSRYLVKRTGEKVFLECVQDMDHENMFWYRQDPGLGLRLIYFSYDVKMKEKGDIPEGYSVSREKKERFSLILESASTNQTSMYLCACSLPTDRTYNSPLHFGNGTRLTVT.

The rearrangement uses TRBV4-1 and TRBJ2-3; TRBD2 might be the D (6 bases). The V gene lost 5 bases and the J gene lost 3 bases, with 21 bases spanning the gap. The CDR3 length is 17 residues. Germline values: CDR1 MGHRA, CDR2 YSYEKL. The CDR3, as DNA: TGCGCCAGCAGCTCTTATAGCGGCGGTGGGCGGACAGATACGCAGTATTTT. Translation: CASSSYSGGGRTDTQYF.

This clone has a count of ten or more. This chain links TRBV7-2 with TRBJ2-7; D could derive from TRBD1 or TRBD2 (5 bases each). V lost 1 base and J lost 0, with 13 bases in between. CDR3 size: 16 residues. Germline V CDR1 and CDR2: SGHTA, FQGNSA. CDR3 nucleotide sequence: TGTGCCAGCAGCTTAGTCGGGACGCAAGCCTCCTACGAGCAGTACTTC. Protein: CASSLVGTQASYEQYF. Full variable domain (missing parts from reference TRBV7-2 and TRBJ2-7): GAGVSQSPSNKVTEKGKDVELRCDPISGHTALYWYRQSLGQGLEFLIYFQGNSAPDKSGLPSDRFSAERTGGSVSTLTIQRTQQEDSAVYLCASSLVGTQASYEQYFGPGTRLTVT.